This is a list of T cell receptor beta chains from one sample in a study of blood T cells in healthy people across ages. TCRdb analysed the 5' RACE reads with MiXCR anew, one entry per CDR3 protein. The sample shows 1.5 million to 2 million distinct CDR3 sequences, 25% to 30% of them seen only once. Material for sequencing was blood. The receptors were gathered from a woman aged 30 to 39 in good health. CDR3s include the opening cysteine and the closing phenylalanine or tryptophan. The order of the fields is CDR3 DNA, CDR3 protein, D gene, clone size, V gene, CDR3 length, J gene. The D gene is left open where the match is weak. The size of a clone is reported for some rows only, either as once, few or many, or as a class for expanded clones.

TGTGCCAGCAGTGAAGACAGGGGGTACGAGCAGTACTTC CASSEDRGYEQYF TRBD1 many TRBV6-1 13 TRBJ2-7
TGTGCCAGCAGTCCGAGACAGGGGCGCGACGGGGAGCTGTTTTTT CASSPRQGRDGELFF TRBD1 few TRBV12-3/TRBV12-4 15 TRBJ2-2
TGTGCCTGCACAGCGGGACAGGGATCCTACGAGCAGTACTTC CACTAGQGSYEQYF TRBD1 - TRBV19 14 TRBJ2-7
TGTGCCAGCAGGAGGACAGAAAACTGTGGCTACACCTTC CASRRTENCGYTF - - TRBV12-3/TRBV12-4 13 TRBJ1-2
TGCGCCAGCAGCTTAACAGGGGCTGCAGGGGTGAGGGATGGCTACACCTTC CASSLTGAAGVRDGYTF TRBD1 - TRBV5-1 17 TRBJ1-2
TGTGCCAGCAGCGACGGGGACTCCTACGAGCAGTACTTC CASSDGDSYEQYF - many TRBV9 13 TRBJ2-7
TGTGCCAGCACCGAGGCGCGGAATGAGCAGTTCTTC CASTEARNEQFF - few TRBV12-3/TRBV12-4 12 TRBJ2-1
TGTGCCACCAGCGGACCGACTAGACAAGAGACCCAGTACTTC CATSGPTRQETQYF - many TRBV15 14 TRBJ2-5
TGCAGCGTTCAAGGGGGCCAGTCGAACATGAACACTGAAGCTTTCTTT CSVQGGQSNMNTEAFF TRBD1 few TRBV29-1 16 TRBJ1-1
TGTGCCATCAGTGGGACCAGACTAGCGGGAGGTGGGGCCAACGTCCTGACTTTC CAISGTRLAGGGANVLTF TRBD2 - TRBV10-3 18 TRBJ2-6
TGTGCCAGCAGCCCACTGGGAGGGGCGGGCTACGAGCAGTACTTC CASSPLGGAGYEQYF TRBD2 - TRBV11-2 15 TRBJ2-7
TGTGCCAGCAGGAGGAGGACTAGCGGCGAGCAGTACTTC CASRRRTSGEQYF TRBD2 - TRBV12-3/TRBV12-4 13 TRBJ2-7
TGTGCCAGCCGCCTAGAGGGGACAGGGGCTTACAATGAGCAGTTCTTC CASRLEGTGAYNEQFF TRBD1 - TRBV7-2 16 TRBJ2-1
TGTGCCAGCAGTTTCGACCAGGGGAGGTCAGAGACCCAGTACTTC CASSFDQGRSETQYF - many TRBV12-3/TRBV12-4 15 TRBJ2-5
TGCAGCGTAGCGAGGCCGTTTAACAGGGACATCTATGGCTACACCTTC CSVARPFNRDIYGYTF - many TRBV29-1 16 TRBJ1-2
TGCAGTGCTAGGCCCAGCCAAGAGACCCAGTACTTC CSARPSQETQYF - few TRBV20-1 12 TRBJ2-5
TGTGCCAGCAGCTTACCGACCCACCCGGAGACCCAGTACTTC CASSLPTHPETQYF - - TRBV11-2 14 TRBJ2-5
TGCGCCAGCAGCTTGGAAGTCCGGGACGAGCAGTACTTC CASSLEVRDEQYF - few TRBV5-1 13 TRBJ2-7
TGTGCCAGCAGTTTCCTGCGGGGACAGGGGGTGCCCTATGGCTACACCTTC CASSFLRGQGVPYGYTF TRBD1 - TRBV12-3/TRBV12-4 17 TRBJ1-2
TGTGCCAGCAGCTTGACTAGCGGGGGGGCACGTGAGCAGTTCTTC CASSLTSGGAREQFF TRBD2 many TRBV7-2 15 TRBJ2-1
TGTGCCTGGAGCCCGGGAGGGAACCAAGAGACCCAGTACTTC CAWSPGGNQETQYF TRBD2 - TRBV30 14 TRBJ2-5
TGTGCCTGGAGGTTAGAGCCGGGTAATTCACCCCTCCACTTT CAWRLEPGNSPLHF - few TRBV30 14 TRBJ1-6
TGCGCCAGCAGTCCGGCGGGGGCAGGGGGCGGCTATGGCTACACCTTC CASSPAGAGGGYGYTF TRBD1 few TRBV4-1 16 TRBJ1-2
TGTGCCAGCAGCTTAGTAGGCCTAGACAGCACAGATACGCAGTATTTT CASSLVGLDSTDTQYF - - TRBV7-9 16 TRBJ2-3
TGTGCCAGCAGTTACCGCGCCGGGACAGGGTGGGGGAATGAGCGGTACTTC CASSYRAGTGWGNERYF TRBD1 - TRBV6-5 17 TRBJ2-5
TGCAGCGTTGTGGCCCTCGGGACCTACGAGCAGTACTTC CSVVALGTYEQYF - many TRBV29-1 13 TRBJ2-7
TGTGCCAGCAGTTCCAAAACAGGGGGGAACACTGAAGCTTTCTTT CASSSKTGGNTEAFF TRBD1 few TRBV6-5 15 TRBJ1-1
TGTGCCAGCAGTTTGGAGAGTCCTGAGCAGTTCTTC CASSLESPEQFF - few TRBV12-3/TRBV12-4 12 TRBJ2-1
TGTGCCACCAGAGCTAGCAATCAGCCCCAGCATTTT CATRASNQPQHF - few TRBV15 12 TRBJ1-5
TGTGCCAGCAGTTTGGTGGGCGGGGGACGCGGAGAGCAGTTCTTC CASSLVGGGRGEQFF TRBD2 few TRBV12-3/TRBV12-4 15 TRBJ2-1
TGTGCCAGCAGCTTAGGGGGCGGGGGGGCAGGCGAAAACATTCAGTACTTC CASSLGGGGAGENIQYF TRBD2 few TRBV7-2 17 TRBJ2-4
TGTGCCAGCCACCCTGAGGGCCCGAGCTCCTACAATGAGCAGTACTTC CASHPEGPSSYNEQYF - - TRBV12-3/TRBV12-4 16 TRBJ2-7
TGTGCCAGCAGCCCTAGGGGTGGTCTAGCGGGGGGGCGGGACAATGAGCAGTTCTTC CASSPRGGLAGGRDNEQFF TRBD2 many TRBV9 19 TRBJ2-1
TGTGCCAGCAACTTGATCAGGGGGGAAAGAGATACGCAGTATTTT CASNLIRGERDTQYF - - TRBV7-9 15 TRBJ2-3
TGTGCCAGCACCTACGGGTACGAGCAGTACTTC CASTYGYEQYF - few TRBV6-5 11 TRBJ2-7
TGTGCCACCAGTGAGAGAGACAGTCACAATCAGCCCCAGCATTTT CATSERDSHNQPQHF - - TRBV24-1 15 TRBJ1-5
TGCGCCAGCAGCCCAGGGACTAGAACGCTTGAGCAGTTCTTC CASSPGTRTLEQFF TRBD2 - TRBV5-1 14 TRBJ2-1
TGTGCCATCAGCGCCGAGACACGCCAAGCTTTCTTT CAISAETRQAFF - few TRBV10-3 12 TRBJ1-1
TGTGCCAGCAGCTCACTAGCGGGAGTACCAGATACGCAGTATTTT CASSSLAGVPDTQYF TRBD2 few TRBV7-9 15 TRBJ2-3
TGCAGTGCGGCCGCCGGGACTTCGAGCTCCTACGAGCAGTACTTC CSAAAGTSSSYEQYF - - TRBV20-1 15 TRBJ2-7
TGTGCCAGCACAGACCAGGGGGGATATGGCTACACCTTC CASTDQGGYGYTF TRBD1 few TRBV6-5 13 TRBJ1-2
TGTGCCAGCAGTTTTGGCAGAACAAGCTACGAGCAGTACTTC CASSFGRTSYEQYF - few TRBV27 14 TRBJ2-7
TGTGCCAGCAGCCGAATATCGAGGGACGTAGGATCTGGGCAGTACTTC CASSRISRDVGSGQYF - few TRBV6-5 16 TRBJ2-5
TGTGCCAGCAGTTTTGGGACAGTGAGAACAGATACGCAGTATTTT CASSFGTVRTDTQYF TRBD1 - TRBV12-3/TRBV12-4 15 TRBJ2-3
TGCAGTGCTAGAGATTATGTAGGCGGGAACACTGAAGCTTTCTTT CSARDYVGGNTEAFF - - TRBV20-1 15 TRBJ1-1
TGTGCCAGCAGTTATGCGGAGTACAATGAGCAGTTCTTC CASSYAEYNEQFF - few TRBV6-2/TRBV6-3 13 TRBJ2-1
TGTGCCAGCAGCGCCGCGGCGAACGTCCTATTCTTCTTT CASSAAANVLFFF - once TRBV7-2 13 TRBJ1-1
TGTGCCACCAGTGATAGGGACAGGATGGGCTACACCTTC CATSDRDRMGYTF TRBD1 many TRBV24-1 13 TRBJ1-2
TGTGCCAGCAGTTTCCGGGACAGGAACTACGAGCAGTACTTC CASSFRDRNYEQYF TRBD1 many TRBV12-3/TRBV12-4 14 TRBJ2-7
TGCAGTGCTAGAGATACTAGCGGGAGTTTTAATGAGCAGTTCTTC CSARDTSGSFNEQFF TRBD2 - TRBV20-1 15 TRBJ2-1
TGTGCCAGCAGTGACCCCGGCGGGGGGCTAGAAGAGACCCAGTACTTC CASSDPGGGLEETQYF TRBD2 - TRBV2 16 TRBJ2-5
TGTGCCAGCAGCTTGGACGGAAGCAATCAGTCCCAGCATTTT CASSLDGSNQSQHF - - TRBV7-2 14 TRBJ1-5
TGCGCCAGCAGCTCCCTAGCGGGCCTCGGGGATACGCAGTATTTT CASSSLAGLGDTQYF TRBD2 few TRBV4-1 15 TRBJ2-3
TGCAGCGTTGATAAGGGTCCATATGGCTACACCTTC CSVDKGPYGYTF - many TRBV29-1 12 TRBJ1-2
TGTGCCAGCAGCCGGGACGGTGGGCAGTACTTC CASSRDGGQYF - - TRBV7-2 11 TRBJ2-5
TGCGCCAGCAGCGCGGGGGGGGCTGCCCCCCCAGATACGCAGTATTTT CASSAGGAAPPDTQYF TRBD2 - TRBV5-1 16 TRBJ2-3
TGTGCCAGCAGTTTCCCGAGGGTATACGGCTCCTACGAGCAGTACTTC CASSFPRVYGSYEQYF - few TRBV28 16 TRBJ2-7
TGTGCCACCAGCAGAGATTACGGCTCTCGGGAGCAGTACTTC CATSRDYGSREQYF - - TRBV15 14 TRBJ2-7
TGCAGTGCCCCCGAGCAGGAGGGGAGGCCGTACGAGCAGTACTTC CSAPEQEGRPYEQYF - few TRBV20-1 15 TRBJ2-7